The 15 T cell receptor beta chains listed next were all sequenced from one sample in a study of blood T cell repertoires in COVID-19 (TCRdb year 2020). The method was the immunoSEQ multiplex PCR assay. TCRdb provides this immuneACCESS table in a form limited to in-frame rearrangements. Some clones are lacking; in checked studies, under half of them reflect an unresolved V gene, and why the rest are absent is not known. This sample gives some 150,000 clones in total; around four fifths of them show up just once. The ten largest clones capture 3.6% of the sample. The source material was PBMCs or T cells enriched from blood (not recorded which). The receptors were sampled from a woman aged 45-60 years in a cohort exposed to, infected with or recovered from COVID-19 (not recorded which).

This chain uses TRBV2 with TRBJ1-2; D call uncertain. Trimming stripped 4 bases from V and 5 bases from J, with 8 bases between. Germline V gene sequence: CDR1 SNHLY, CDR2 FYNNEI. The CDR3 length is 12 residues. CDR3 sequence reads: CASSVGAYGYTF. Here the CDR3 DNA reads TGTGCCAGCAGTGTTGGTGCGTATGGCTACACCTTC. Based on the CDR3 plus reference TRBV2 and TRBJ1-2, the full variable domain is EPEVTQTPSHQVTQMGQEVILRCVPISNHLYFYWYRQILGQKVEFLVSFYNNEISEKSEIFDDQFSVERPDGSNFTLKIRSTKLEDSAMYFCASSVGAYGYTFGSGTRLTVV.

This clone came up once. The rearrangement uses TRBV7-2 and TRBJ1-1, with D hard to call. Trimming removed 2 bases at V and 1 base at J, with 8 bases between. This CDR3 has 14 residues. The germline CDR1 and CDR2 sequences are SGHTA and FQGNSA. CDR3 DNA: TGTGCCAGCAGCTTAATTGAGAGGAACACTGAAGCTTTCTTT. This gives the protein CASSLIERNTEAFF.

The count of this clone is one. The chain couples TRBV5-4 to TRBJ1-5; 8 bases fit TRBD1. There are 14 residues in the CDR3. Trimming at V came to 4 bases and at J to 5 bases, leaving 5 bases not matched to a gene. From germline, CDR1 is SGHNT and CDR2 YYREEE (reference sequence). The CDR3 protein is CASSRTGSDQPQHF. CDR3 DNA: TGTGCCAGCAGCAGGACAGGGAGCGATCAGCCCCAGCATTTT.

The CDR3 loop reads CAISQTGANSNQPQHF. CDR3 sequence (DNA): TGTGCCATCAGTCAGACAGGAGCTAATAGCAATCAGCCCCAGCATTTT. The rearrangement uses TRBV10-3 and TRBJ1-5, with a possible D match to TRBD1 (6 bases). V was clipped by 5 bases and J by 0 bases, with 14 bases between them. The CDR3 extends over 16 amino acids. Germline-derived CDR1 and CDR2 are ENHRY and SYGVKD.

The V call is TRBV7-9, the J call TRBJ1-4, with 8 bases that match TRBD1. The germline V gene encodes CDR1 SEHNR and CDR2 FQNEAQ (reference sequence). The CDR3 is 15 residues long. Unmatched junction bases numbered 6, after V lost 5 bases and J lost 4 bases. The CDR3 region has the DNA TGTGCCAGCAGCCAAACAGGGGGTTATAATGAAAAACTGTTTTTT. Protein: CASSQTGGYNEKLFF.

V usage is TRBV14 and J usage is TRBJ2-7; TRBD2 agrees at 12 bases. V trimming: 0 bases; J trimming: 4 bases; junction bases outside the gene matches: 7. CDR1 is SGHDN, CDR2 FVKESK, per germline. This CDR3 contains 17 residues. Here the CDR3 reads CASSQEASGGAIYEQYF. The CDR3 DNA sequence: TGTGCCAGCAGCCAAGAGGCTAGCGGGGGGGCTATTTACGAGCAGTACTTC.

The chain links TRBV5-1 to TRBJ2-7; TRBD1 is a possible D gene (5 bases). CDR1 and CDR2 (germline): SGHRS, YFSETQ. Trimming left V 5 bases short and J 4 bases short, with 19 bases between. This CDR3 comprises 15 residues. The CDR3 nucleotides are TGCGCCAGCAGGTTATTCCTAGGGGATAGGTACGAGCAGTACTTC. Amino acids: CASRLFLGDRYEQYF.

The V call is TRBV3-1 (or the pseudogene TRBV3-2), the J call TRBJ2-3; a weak D match, TRBD2 (5 bases). The CDR3 loop spans 15 amino acids. The germline V gene encodes CDR1 LGHDT and CDR2 YNNKEL (reference sequence). V shed 1 base and J shed 1 base, with 9 bases lying between them. The CDR3: CASSQGTRGTDTQYF. The CDR3 DNA reads as TGTGCCAGCAGCCAAGGGACGCGGGGCACAGATACGCAGTATTTT.

This chain links TRBV20-1 with TRBJ2-3, with a possible D match to TRBD2 (5 bases). In germline, CDR1 is DFQATT, CDR2 SNEGSKA (reference sequence). The length of the CDR3 is 10 residues. V was cut by 4 bases and J by 7 bases, with 6 bases left in between. CDR3 sequence reads: CSAIAYTQYF. The CDR3, as DNA: TGCAGTGCTATAGCGTATACGCAGTATTTT.

V gene TRBV27 combines with J gene TRBJ1-3; the D is unclear. V was shortened by 4 bases and J by 5 bases, with 21 bases between the two germline ends. Germline V gene sequence: CDR1 MNHEY, CDR2 SMNVEV (reference sequence). The CDR3 runs 17 residues. CDR3 loop: CASSSFADPQVRNTIYF. CDR3 in DNA: TGTGCCAGCAGTTCCTTCGCCGATCCCCAGGTCCGAAACACCATATATTTT.

This clone turned up a few times. This sequence joins TRBV5-1 and TRBJ2-2; tentatively, D is TRBD2 (6 bases). The germline V gene encodes CDR1 SGHRS and CDR2 YFSETQ. This CDR3 is 15 amino acids long. The V end was cut by 5 bases, the J end by 9 bases, with 20 bases between. The CDR3: CASSLGGGIRRELFF. For the CDR3, the DNA is TGCGCCAGCAGTCTTGGAGGAGGGATTCGTCGGGAGCTGTTTTTT.

The V and J genes are TRBV2 and TRBJ1-4, with D tentatively TRBD1 (5 bases). Germline V gene lookup returns CDR1 SNHLY and CDR2 FYNNEI. The CDR3 totals 14 residues. Trimming removed 2 bases at V and 7 bases at J, with 11 bases between. The CDR3 DNA is TGTGCCAGCAGTGAACGGCAGGGCGGTGAAAAACTGTTTTTT. Protein product: CASSERQGGEKLFF.

Worth noting for this clone: This same CDR3 is encoded by further DNA sequences in the sample. The chain has TRBV3-1 (or the pseudogene TRBV3-2) and TRBJ2-7, with D unclear. The CDR3 loop spans 12 amino acids. With 2 bases removed from V and 2 bases from J, the gap between germline ends came to 4 bases. Per the germline V gene, CDR1 is LGHDT and CDR2 is YNNKEL (reference sequence). CDR3 sequence: CASSQQTYEQYF. The CDR3 DNA sequence: TGTGCCAGCAGCCAACAAACCTACGAGCAGTACTTC.

To note about this clone: Other DNA variants within this sample encode the same CDR3. The V and J genes are TRBV5-1 and TRBJ1-5; D possibly corresponds to TRBD1 (6 bases). The V and J ends lost 4 bases and 2 bases respectively, with 13 bases between them. The CDR3 contains 15 residues. Germline CDR1 is SGHRS and CDR2 is YFSETQ. For the CDR3, the DNA is TGCGCCAGCAGCCTCCTAGGGGGACGCAATCAGCCCCAGCATTTT. Its protein is CASSLLGGRNQPQHF.

The chain has TRBV27 and TRBJ2-1, with a tentative D call TRBD2 (5 bases). CDR1 is MNHEY, CDR2 SMNVEV, per germline (reference sequence). The germline V and J ends were trimmed by 6 bases and 4 bases, with 10 bases remaining between them. The CDR3 is 13 residues long. The CDR3: CASRKLGYNEQFF. The CDR3 DNA follows: TGTGCCAGCAGAAAACTAGGGTACAATGAGCAGTTCTTC.